A selection of T cell receptor beta chains follows, all from one sample in a study of blood T cell repertoires in COVID-19. The assay was immunoSEQ multiplex PCR, and TCRdb's table has in-frame clones only and misses some. The table lists 190,000 or so clones, 85% to 95% of them singletons, with approximately 0.69% in the top ten. The sample comprised peripheral blood. These receptors originate from a man aged 25 to 45 with COVID-19, enrolled during active disease. Both conserved end residues are part of each CDR3. Each record gives: clone size, J gene, D gene, V gene, CDR3 protein, CDR3 DNA. A D gene is named only where the DNA matches it firmly. Rows give clone size only sometimes, using once, few, many, or a class for an expanded clone.

clone_size: once
j_call: TRBJ1-2
d_call: TRBD1
v_call: TRBV2
cdr3_aa: CASSAGAGGTYGYTF
cdr3_nt: TGTGCCAGCAGTGCCGGGGCAGGGGGTACCTATGGCTACACCTTC

clone_size: NA
j_call: TRBJ2-1
d_call: NA
v_call: TRBV9
cdr3_aa: CASSVDRDNEQFF
cdr3_nt: TGTGCCAGCAGCGTAGACAGGGACAATGAGCAGTTCTTC

clone_size: NA
j_call: TRBJ2-7
d_call: TRBD2
v_call: TRBV29-1
cdr3_aa: CSVEMRGGRSGQYF
cdr3_nt: TGCAGCGTTGAGATGCGGGGGGGCCGGTCCGGGCAGTACTTC

clone_size: NA
j_call: TRBJ1-3
d_call: NA
v_call: TRBV28
cdr3_aa: CASSPPYGNTIYF
cdr3_nt: TGTGCCAGCAGTCCCCCCTATGGAAACACCATATATTTT

clone_size: NA
j_call: TRBJ1-5
d_call: TRBD1
v_call: TRBV19
cdr3_aa: CASSQGAVGQPQHF
cdr3_nt: TGTGCCTCTTCCCAGGGGGCGGTGGGACAGCCCCAGCATTTT

clone_size: NA
j_call: TRBJ2-7
d_call: NA
v_call: TRBV4-1
cdr3_aa: CASSQGSSTYEQYF
cdr3_nt: TGCGCCAGCAGCCAAGGTTCGTCTACCTACGAGCAGTACTTC

clone_size: NA
j_call: TRBJ1-4
d_call: TRBD1
v_call: TRBV9
cdr3_aa: CASSVGTGVEKLFF
cdr3_nt: TGTGCCAGCAGCGTTGGGACAGGTGTTGAGAAACTGTTTTTT

clone_size: NA
j_call: TRBJ1-2
d_call: TRBD1
v_call: TRBV5-1
cdr3_aa: CASRPGQGDGYTF
cdr3_nt: TGCGCCAGCAGACCTGGACAGGGGGATGGCTACACCTTC

clone_size: NA
j_call: TRBJ2-7
d_call: TRBD1
v_call: TRBV3-1/TRBV3-2
cdr3_aa: CASSQSGTGGVYEQYF
cdr3_nt: TGTGCCAGCAGCCAATCCGGGACAGGGGGCGTCTACGAGCAGTACTTC

clone_size: few
j_call: TRBJ2-7
d_call: TRBD1
v_call: TRBV14
cdr3_aa: CASSLPGTAIKEQYF
cdr3_nt: TGTGCCAGCAGCTTACCCGGGACAGCAATTAAGGAGCAGTACTTC

clone_size: NA
j_call: TRBJ2-1
d_call: TRBD2
v_call: TRBV6-1
cdr3_aa: CASSDSGGANEQFF
cdr3_nt: TGTGCCAGCAGTGATAGCGGGGGGGCAAATGAGCAGTTCTTC

clone_size: NA
j_call: TRBJ2-7
d_call: NA
v_call: TRBV6-5
cdr3_aa: CASSYHESTASYEQYF
cdr3_nt: TGTGCCAGCAGTTACCATGAAAGCACAGCATCCTACGAGCAGTACTTC

clone_size: NA
j_call: TRBJ2-3
d_call: TRBD2
v_call: TRBV29-1
cdr3_aa: CSVDIQGGTDTQYF
cdr3_nt: TGCAGCGTTGACATCCAGGGAGGGACAGATACGCAGTATTTT

clone_size: NA
j_call: TRBJ1-5
d_call: NA
v_call: TRBV28
cdr3_aa: CASRNPGTSSSNQPQHF
cdr3_nt: TGTGCCAGCAGGAACCCCGGGACATCCAGCAGCAATCAGCCCCAGCATTTT

clone_size: NA
j_call: TRBJ1-5
d_call: TRBD1
v_call: TRBV6-5
cdr3_aa: CASRTGDAQPQHF
cdr3_nt: TGTGCCAGCAGGACAGGGGACGCTCAGCCCCAGCATTTT

clone_size: NA
j_call: TRBJ1-4
d_call: TRBD1
v_call: TRBV5-1
cdr3_aa: CASSLPPGQGRGEKLFF
cdr3_nt: TGCGCCAGCAGCTTGCCGCCGGGACAGGGACGCGGTGAAAAACTGTTTTTT

clone_size: few
j_call: TRBJ2-7
d_call: NA
v_call: TRBV9
cdr3_aa: CASSVGSGALYEQYF
cdr3_nt: TGTGCCAGCAGCGTAGGTAGTGGGGCCCTCTACGAGCAGTACTTC

clone_size: NA
j_call: TRBJ1-6
d_call: NA
v_call: TRBV5-6
cdr3_aa: CASSLFRVGSSPLHF
cdr3_nt: TGTGCCAGCAGCTTGTTCCGGGTTGGAAGTTCACCCCTCCACTTT

clone_size: NA
j_call: TRBJ1-4
d_call: NA
v_call: TRBV4-1
cdr3_aa: CASSQESAVGNEKLFF
cdr3_nt: TGCGCCAGCAGCCAAGAGTCCGCGGTTGGTAATGAAAAACTGTTTTTT

clone_size: NA
j_call: TRBJ2-4
d_call: NA
v_call: TRBV2
cdr3_aa: CASSEVARQYF
cdr3_nt: TGTGCCAGCAGTGAGGTGGCCAGACAGTACTTC

clone_size: NA
j_call: TRBJ2-3
d_call: NA
v_call: TRBV7-9
cdr3_aa: CASSLGEVDTQYF
cdr3_nt: TGTGCCAGCAGCTTAGGGGAGGTAGATACGCAGTATTTT

clone_size: NA
j_call: TRBJ2-5
d_call: TRBD2
v_call: TRBV5-1
cdr3_aa: CASSSGVAGQETQYF
cdr3_nt: TGCGCCAGCAGCTCCGGGGTAGCGGGGCAAGAGACCCAGTACTTC

clone_size: NA
j_call: TRBJ2-7
d_call: NA
v_call: TRBV23-1
cdr3_aa: CASSQSPANYEQYF
cdr3_nt: TGCGCCAGCAGTCAATCCCCAGCGAACTACGAGCAGTACTTC

clone_size: NA
j_call: TRBJ2-3
d_call: TRBD1
v_call: TRBV28
cdr3_aa: CASGGQGPDTQYF
cdr3_nt: TGTGCCAGCGGGGGACAGGGACCAGATACGCAGTATTTT

clone_size: NA
j_call: TRBJ1-4
d_call: NA
v_call: TRBV5-1
cdr3_aa: CASSEGHHNEKLFF
cdr3_nt: TGCGCCAGCAGCGAGGGACACCATAATGAAAAACTGTTTTTT

clone_size: NA
j_call: TRBJ1-2
d_call: TRBD1
v_call: TRBV30
cdr3_aa: CAWSVGQGYGYTF
cdr3_nt: TGTGCCTGGAGTGTAGGACAGGGCTATGGCTACACCTTC

clone_size: NA
j_call: TRBJ1-2
d_call: TRBD1
v_call: TRBV9
cdr3_aa: CASTLNRGDYGYTF
cdr3_nt: TGTGCCAGCACCTTAAACAGGGGTGACTATGGCTACACCTTC

clone_size: NA
j_call: TRBJ1-5
d_call: NA
v_call: TRBV3-1/TRBV3-2
cdr3_aa: CASSRGGQPQHF
cdr3_nt: TGTGCCAGCAGCCGAGGGGGTCAGCCCCAGCATTTT

clone_size: NA
j_call: TRBJ1-5
d_call: NA
v_call: TRBV30
cdr3_aa: CAWSLGVRGQPQHF
cdr3_nt: TGTGCCTGGAGTCTAGGTGTCCGAGGGCAGCCCCAGCATTTT

clone_size: NA
j_call: TRBJ1-3
d_call: NA
v_call: TRBV4-1
cdr3_aa: CASTQRLNSGNTIYF
cdr3_nt: TGCGCCAGCACCCAGAGGTTAAACTCTGGAAACACCATATATTTT

clone_size: NA
j_call: TRBJ1-6
d_call: NA
v_call: TRBV5-1
cdr3_aa: CASSLAGGSSYNSPLHF
cdr3_nt: TGCGCCAGCAGCTTGGCCGGAGGGAGCTCCTATAATTCACCCCTCCACTTT

clone_size: NA
j_call: TRBJ1-2
d_call: NA
v_call: TRBV14
cdr3_aa: CASSQEGVPSLRGYTF
cdr3_nt: TGTGCCAGCAGCCAAGAGGGAGTTCCATCGCTACGGGGCTACACCTTC

clone_size: NA
j_call: TRBJ1-5
d_call: NA
v_call: TRBV3-1/TRBV3-2
cdr3_aa: CASSQEQGLPQHF
cdr3_nt: TGTGCCAGCAGCCAAGAGCAGGGGCTGCCCCAGCATTTT

clone_size: NA
j_call: TRBJ2-3
d_call: NA
v_call: TRBV6-5
cdr3_aa: CASSYAELASTDTQYF
cdr3_nt: TGTGCCAGCAGCTACGCCGAGCTAGCGAGCACAGATACGCAGTATTTT

clone_size: NA
j_call: TRBJ1-3
d_call: NA
v_call: TRBV2
cdr3_aa: CASRPGPVDTIYF
cdr3_nt: TGTGCCAGCAGGCCTGGGCCGGTTGACACCATATATTTT

clone_size: NA
j_call: TRBJ1-1
d_call: NA
v_call: TRBV12-3/TRBV12-4
cdr3_aa: CASSQGPLTEAFF
cdr3_nt: TGTGCCAGCAGTCAGGGGCCACTCACTGAAGCTTTCTTT

clone_size: NA
j_call: TRBJ1-2
d_call: NA
v_call: TRBV5-4
cdr3_aa: CASSLAGGGRNYGYTF
cdr3_nt: TGTGCCAGCAGCTTGGCCGGCGGGGGCCGTAACTATGGCTACACCTTC